The entry below gives a single TCR beta chain sequence along with its context. These data come from a study of cytomegalovirus exposure and HLA in healthy donors. Both 60 Vbeta primers and 13 Jbeta primers went into the PCR. Assay used: immunoSEQ multiplex PCR; TCRdb lists only in-frame clones, some missing. The sample includes about 190,000 clones, over 60% of them seen just once. Healthy bone marrow donors made up the donor group. Sequencing input: PBMCs. The origin of this receptor is a woman between 40 and 55 years old in good health and CMV-seronegative.

CDR3 nucleotide sequence: TGCGCCAGCAGCCTGGGGCCAGGGTGGTATGGCTACACCTTC. Translation: CASSLGPGWYGYTF. This chain uses TRBV5-1 with TRBJ1-2; TRBD1 is a possible D gene (5 bases). V lost 4 bases and J 5 bases, leaving 15 bases between the germline ends. The CDR3 sequence is 14 residues long. Germline V gene lookup returns CDR1 SGHRS and CDR2 YFSETQ.